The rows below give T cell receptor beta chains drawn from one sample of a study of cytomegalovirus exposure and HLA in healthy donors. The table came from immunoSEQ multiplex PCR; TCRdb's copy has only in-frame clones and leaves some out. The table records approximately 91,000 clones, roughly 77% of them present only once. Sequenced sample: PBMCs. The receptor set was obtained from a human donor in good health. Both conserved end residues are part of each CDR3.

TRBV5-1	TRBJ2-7	CASSTGLAGSSYEQYF
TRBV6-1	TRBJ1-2	CASIQDRARYYGYTF
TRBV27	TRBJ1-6	CASSPNRGRSPLHF
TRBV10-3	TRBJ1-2	CAISRDRAVHGYTF
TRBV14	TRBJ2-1	CASSFELRNEQFF
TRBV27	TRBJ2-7	CASSQGQGGAYEQYF
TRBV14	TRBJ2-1	CASSRETGGDAQFF
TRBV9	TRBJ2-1	CASSGLATGINEQFF
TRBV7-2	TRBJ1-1	CASSLTQVGTEAFF
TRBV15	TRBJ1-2	CATSTGGAPKGYTF
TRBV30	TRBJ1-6	CAWSSGTGSGSPLHF
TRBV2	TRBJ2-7	CASSNQLAGTYEQYF
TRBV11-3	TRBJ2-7	CASSSDSTYEQYF
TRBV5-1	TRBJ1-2	CASSLGQSSYGYTF
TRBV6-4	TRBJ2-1	CASSGEAGSYNEQFF
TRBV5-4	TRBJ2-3	CASSLLGGLPTDTQYF
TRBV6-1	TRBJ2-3	CASSGGGTSGLSTDTQYF
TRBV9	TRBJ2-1	CASSVIGTSNEQFF
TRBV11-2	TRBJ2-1	CASSPRGISSYNEQFF
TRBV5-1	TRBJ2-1	CASSLERGLYNEQFF
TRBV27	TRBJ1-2	CASSFGYDYGYTF
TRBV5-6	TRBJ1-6	CASSCPLQVSSYNSPLHF
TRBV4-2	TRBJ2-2	CASRDRVNGELFF
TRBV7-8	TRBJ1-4	CASSRTGGTGNEKLFF
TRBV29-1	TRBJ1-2	CSVVGGNYGYTF
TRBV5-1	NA	CASSLMTSGSSYEQYF
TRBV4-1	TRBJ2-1	CASSQGTSGRPYNEQFF
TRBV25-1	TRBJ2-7	CANPAARQNYEQYF
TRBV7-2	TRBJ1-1	CASSQGQGRNTEAFF
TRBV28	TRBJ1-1	CASSLLKGAAEAFF
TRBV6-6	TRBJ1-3	CASRRPGNTIYF
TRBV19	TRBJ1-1	CASSAHENTEAFF
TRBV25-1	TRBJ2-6	CASSATGAGANVLTF
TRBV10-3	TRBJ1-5	CAIRGQGGNQPQHF
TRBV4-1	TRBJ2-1	CASSPPGQAFNNEQFF
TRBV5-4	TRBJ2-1	CASSLGLETGEQFF
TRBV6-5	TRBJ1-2	CASSYSSGGNYGYTF